This TCR beta chain was recovered during a study of blood T cell repertoires in COVID-19. Study-level information: Sample material is recorded as cDNA or gDNA derived from T cells, B-cell-depleted T cells, or PBMCs.

Germline-derived CDR1 and CDR2 are SGHDT and YYEEEE. The CDR3 covers 16 residues. The V segment lost 4 bases and the J segment 0 bases; nucleotides outside the gene matches: 8. The protocol was immunoSEQ multiplex PCR, while the TCRdb copy is restricted to in-frame clones and leaves out a portion. The sample shows 35,000 to 50,000 clones, around 80% of them seen only once. The chain has TRBV5-6 and TRBJ2-3, with 7 bases aligning to TRBD1. Sequences were obtained from peripheral blood. The TCR was taken from a man in his sixties in a cohort sampled during active COVID-19. CDR3 sequence: CASSQSTGWSTDTQYF. The DNA of the CDR3 is TGTGCCAGCAGCCAATCGACAGGGTGGAGCACAGATACGCAGTATTTT.